This is a list of T cell receptor beta chains from one sample in a study of T cell responses to AZD1222 COVID-19 vaccine. Using immunoSEQ multiplex PCR, the repertoire was profiled, and TCRdb retains in-frame clones only, with some absent. The data show roughly 150,000 clones, with approximately 90% seen just once and approximately 1.1% held by the top ten. The starting material was peripheral blood, obtained 28 days after the second AZD1222 dose. These receptors were obtained from an adult who received the AZD1222 COVID-19 vaccine. Both conserved end residues are part of each CDR3. A D gene is named only where the DNA matches it firmly.

j_call v_call d_call cdr3_nt cdr3_aa
TRBJ1-5 TRBV2 . TGTGCCAGCAGTGAGGGGACGGATAGCAATCAGCCCCAGCATTTT CASSEGTDSNQPQHF
TRBJ1-2 TRBV2 . TGTGCCAGCACCGAAGGAGCCGGTAACTATGGCTACACCTTC CASTEGAGNYGYTF
TRBJ2-3 TRBV6-6 TRBD1 TGTGCCAGCAGTTACATCCGGGACAGGGAAACAGATACGCAGTATTTT CASSYIRDRETDTQYF
TRBJ1-2 TRBV3-1/TRBV3-2 . TGTGCCAGCAGCCTGTCCAGGGGAGATGGCTACACCTTC CASSLSRGDGYTF
TRBJ1-3 TRBV3-1/TRBV3-2 . TGTGCCAGCAGCCTGGGACCGCGGGAGGGAAACACCATATATTTT CASSLGPREGNTIYF
TRBJ2-2 TRBV7-6 . TGTGCCAGCAGCTTAGAAATTGGACAGCCATACACCGGGGAGCTGTTTTTT CASSLEIGQPYTGELFF
TRBJ1-4 TRBV5-1 . TGCGCCAGCAGCTTAGATAAAAATGAAAAACTGTTTTTT CASSLDKNEKLFF
TRBJ1-2 TRBV7-9 . TGTGCCAGCAGCCCCGACAGAGATGGCTACACCTTC CASSPDRDGYTF
TRBJ2-3 TRBV18 . TGTGCCAGCTCACCTCCAACAGGGACTAGCACAGATACGCAGTATTTT CASSPPTGTSTDTQYF
TRBJ1-4 TRBV19 . TGTGCCAGTAGTATGGGTACAGCAACTAATGAAAAACTGTTTTTT CASSMGTATNEKLFF
TRBJ2-7 TRBV18 TRBD2 TGTGCCAGCTCACTTCTCGGACTAGCGGGGTCCTACGAGCAGTACTTC CASSLLGLAGSYEQYF
TRBJ1-6 TRBV6-5 . TGTGCCAGCAGCCGGACGGCCAATAATTCACCCCTCCACTTT CASSRTANNSPLHF
TRBJ1-1 TRBV5-6 . TGTGCCAGTACACCAGGGCTGAACACTGAAGCTTTCTTT CASTPGLNTEAFF
TRBJ2-1 TRBV7-3 TRBD2 TGTGCCAGCAGCCCCACTAGCGGGGGGGTATATAGTGAGCAGTTCTTC CASSPTSGGVYSEQFF
TRBJ1-1 TRBV5-1 . TGCGCCAGCAGCACCTTACCTAGGACAGACACTGAAGCTTTCTTT CASSTLPRTDTEAFF